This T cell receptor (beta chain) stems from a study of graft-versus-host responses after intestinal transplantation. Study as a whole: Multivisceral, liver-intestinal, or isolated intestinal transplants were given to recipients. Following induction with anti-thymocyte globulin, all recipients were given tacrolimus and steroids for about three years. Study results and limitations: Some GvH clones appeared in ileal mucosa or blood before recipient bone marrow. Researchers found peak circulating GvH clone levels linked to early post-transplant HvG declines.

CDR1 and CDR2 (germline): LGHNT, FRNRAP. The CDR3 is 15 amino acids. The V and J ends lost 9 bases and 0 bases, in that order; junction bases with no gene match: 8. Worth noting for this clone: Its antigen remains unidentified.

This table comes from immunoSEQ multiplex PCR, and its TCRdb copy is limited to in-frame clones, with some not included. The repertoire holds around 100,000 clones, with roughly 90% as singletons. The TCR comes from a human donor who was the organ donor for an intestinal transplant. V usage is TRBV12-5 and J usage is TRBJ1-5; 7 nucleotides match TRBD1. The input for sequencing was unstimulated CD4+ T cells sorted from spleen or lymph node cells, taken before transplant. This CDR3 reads CASHLTGASNQPQHF. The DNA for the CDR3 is TGTGCTAGCCATCTCACAGGGGCTAGCAATCAGCCCCAGCATTTT. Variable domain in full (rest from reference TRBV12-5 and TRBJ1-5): DARVTQTPRHKVTEMGQEVTMRCQPILGHNTVFWYRQTMMQGLELLAYFRNRAPLDDSGMPKDRFSAEMPDATLATLKIQPSEPRDSAVYFCASHLTGASNQPQHFGDGTRLSIL.